Below are 28 T cell receptor beta chains sequenced from a single sample in a study of T cell repertoires in cytomegalovirus infection. TCRdb called the reads again in MiXCR, with one record for every CDR3 protein. The data show some 350,000 distinct CDR3 sequences, with about a sixth seen just once and 7.5% to 9% held by the top ten. Sequencing input: PBMCs. Receptors originate from a human donor in good health (CMV status not recorded). Some clones in this sample may be carry-over from other donors' samples.

This clonotype has at least ten counts. V gene TRBV7-9 combines with J gene TRBJ1-6; tentative D call: TRBD1 (5 bases). The length of the CDR3 is 13 residues. Germline V CDR1 and CDR2: SEHNR, FQNEAQ (reference sequence). V lost 6 bases and J lost 7, with 10 bases in between. Written as DNA, the CDR3 is TGTGCCAGCAGTTTACAGGAGAATTCACCCCTCCACTTT. Translated, it gives CASSLQENSPLHF.

This clonotype was recorded many times. The V gene is TRBV7-8, the J gene TRBJ2-5; no definite D call. V gave up 6 bases and J gave up 5 bases, with 16 bases separating them. The CDR3 is made up of 14 amino acids. CDR1 and CDR2 (germline): SGHVS, FQNEAQ. CDR3 region: CASSTGSAGETQYF. For the CDR3, the DNA is TGTGCCAGCAGTACCGGTTCGGCTGGGGAGACCCAGTACTTC. Combining the CDR3 with reference TRBV7-8 and TRBJ2-5 gives the whole variable domain GAGVSQSPRYKVAKRGQDVALRCDPISGHVSLFWYQQALGQGPEFLTYFQNEAQLDKSGLPSDRFFAERPEGSVSTLKIQRTQQEDSAVYLCASSTGSAGETQYFGPGTRLLVL.

This clonotype has ten or more counts. The rearrangement uses TRBV7-2 and TRBJ2-7, with a weak D call TRBD1 (6 bases). The germline V gene encodes CDR1 SGHTA and CDR2 FQGNSA. Trimming removed 3 bases at V and 2 bases at J, with 8 bases between. This CDR3 contains 13 residues. This chain's CDR3 is CASSLTGTYEQYF. The CDR3 DNA sequence: TGTGCCAGCAGCTTGACAGGTACCTACGAGCAGTACTTC.

This clonotype was seen at least ten times. The genes are TRBV7-2 and TRBJ2-7, with no clear D. V was pared by 5 bases and J by 7 bases, with 9 bases between. The germline V gene has CDR1 SGHTA and CDR2 FQGNSA. The CDR3 has 11 residues. The CDR3 reads CASSPLREQYF. The CDR3 region has the DNA TGTGCCAGCAGCCCCCTGAGGGAGCAGTACTTC.

CDR3 DNA: TGCAGTGCGATTAACGGGCTTCGGGCAGGGAAATCCTACGAGCAGTACTTC. As protein: CSAINGLRAGKSYEQYF. The rearrangement uses TRBV20-1 and TRBJ2-7; maybe TRBD1 (5 bases). The germline CDR1 and CDR2 sequences are DFQATT and SNEGSKA (reference sequence). The CDR3 covers 17 residues. V dropped 6 bases and J dropped 1 base, with 25 bases sitting between them.

This clonotype was found many times. The V call is TRBV7-2, the J call TRBJ2-7, with no clear D. The CDR3 has 13 amino acids. Germline assignment: CDR1 SGHTA and CDR2 FQGNSA. V lost 3 bases, J lost 4 bases, and 10 bases lay in between. The CDR3 region has the DNA TGTGCCAGCAGCTTGTCGAACGCTTACGAGCAGTACTTC. It translates to CASSLSNAYEQYF.

This clonotype was detected many times. The CDR3 nucleotides are TGTGCCAGCAGCCAGGAATTCAACGAGCAGTACTTC. Its protein product is CASSQEFNEQYF. The V gene is TRBV11-2, the J gene TRBJ2-7; D uncertain. CDR1 SGHAT and CDR2 FQNNGV come from the germline V gene. CDR3 length equals 12 residues. The V and J ends lost 5 bases and 5 bases respectively, with 10 bases between them.

This clonotype was recorded many times. The V call is TRBV7-2, the J call TRBJ2-3; D gene ambiguous. Germline V gives CDR1 SGHTA, CDR2 FQGNSA. The CDR3 totals 13 residues. Trimming stripped 1 base from V and 7 bases from J, with 9 bases between. The CDR3 DNA follows: TGTGCCAGCAGCTTAGTTAACCCAAATACGCAGTATTTT. Amino acid sequence: CASSLVNPNTQYF.

The chain combines TRBV18 with TRBJ1-1; D not certain. CDR3 length equals 14 residues. Deletions cut 2 bases from V and 1 base from J, with 8 bases between. Germline CDR1 and CDR2: KGHSH and LQKENI. The CDR3 DNA reads as TGTGCCAGCTCACCAGGGCTGGCGAACACTGAAGCTTTCTTT. Protein: CASSPGLANTEAFF.

The gene calls are TRBV6-6 and TRBJ1-2; TRBD1 matches 8 bases. J lost 4 bases, V lost 6 bases, and 4 bases had no gene match. The CDR3 spans 13 residues. Germline CDR1 reads MNHNY; CDR2 reads SVGAGI (reference sequence). The CDR3 DNA follows: TGTGCCAGCAGAGGGACAGGAATCTATGGCTACACCTTC. Protein sequence: CASRGTGIYGYTF.

The rearrangement uses TRBV12-3 or TRBV12-4 and TRBJ1-2; the match to TRBD1 covers 9 bases. The CDR3 loop spans 16 amino acids. The V and J ends lost 3 bases and 4 bases, in that order; junction bases with no gene match: 9. Here the CDR3 reads CASSFFSGTGTYGYTF. The CDR3 DNA sequence: TGTGCCAGCAGTTTCTTTTCCGGGACAGGGACCTATGGCTACACCTTC.

This clonotype was observed once. The chain has TRBV6-2 or TRBV6-3 and TRBJ2-7; 8 nucleotides align to TRBD1. The CDR3 totals 15 residues. Germline values: CDR1 MNHEY, CDR2 SVGEGT. J lost 5 bases, V lost 6 bases, and 12 bases had no gene match. The CDR3 nucleotides read TGTGCCAGCAGGTCAGACAGGGGCTCTTTCCACGAGCAGTACTTC. This encodes CASRSDRGSFHEQYF.

This clonotype was seen a handful of times. The gene calls are TRBV6-1 and TRBJ2-7; D gene uncertain. The CDR3 totals 10 residues. The ends were cut back, 1 base at V and 7 bases at J, with 2 bases in the middle. Looked up from germline, CDR1 is MNHNS and CDR2 is SASEGT. CDR3 sequence: CASSEGEQYF. CDR3 DNA: TGTGCCAGCAGTGAAGGAGAGCAGTACTTC.

V gene TRBV28 combines with J gene TRBJ1-2; TRBD1 might be the D (5 bases). V shed 5 bases and J shed 4 bases, with 17 bases lying between them. This CDR3 comprises 15 residues. In germline, CDR1 is MDHEN, CDR2 SYDVKM. The CDR3 is CASSLPEGRVYGYTF. As DNA, the CDR3 is TGTGCCAGCAGTCTCCCCGAGGGCAGGGTCTATGGCTACACCTTC.

The chain combines TRBV19 with TRBJ1-5; no firm D call. Germline assignment: CDR1 LNHDA and CDR2 SQIVND (reference sequence). V dropped 7 bases and J dropped 3 bases, with 13 bases sitting between them. The CDR3 runs to 14 residues. CDR3 residues: CASKDTFYNQPQHF. As DNA, the CDR3 is TGTGCCAGTAAAGACACATTCTACAATCAGCCCCAGCATTTT.

The chain combines TRBV5-1 with TRBJ2-7; 12 bases are a match to TRBD2. The ends lost 4 bases at V and 4 bases at J; junction bases unmatched: 12. Germline-derived CDR1 and CDR2 are SGHRS and YFSETQ. This CDR3 comprises 17 residues. CDR3 protein: CASSPWTSGTPPYEQYF. The CDR3 DNA sequence: TGCGCCAGCAGCCCGTGGACTAGCGGGACCCCTCCATACGAGCAGTACTTC. Full variable domain (outside the CDR3, taken from reference TRBV5-1 and TRBJ2-7): KAGVTQTPRYLIKTRGQQVTLSCSPISGHRSVSWYQQTPGQGLQFLFEYFSETQRNKGNFPGRFSGRQFSNSRSEMNVSTLELGDSALYLCASSPWTSGTPPYEQYFGPGTRLTVT.

Many counts were recorded for this clonotype. The chain links TRBV5-6 to TRBJ1-1; 8 bases match TRBD1. The V gene end was trimmed by 4 bases and the J gene end by 0 bases; junction bases not matched to a gene: 5. The CDR3 consists of 15 residues. Germline assignment: CDR1 SGHDT and CDR2 YYEEEE. DNA for the CDR3: TGTGCCAGCAGCCCGGACAGGGTACTGAACACTGAAGCTTTCTTT. It yields the protein CASSPDRVLNTEAFF.

The table lists this clonotype with a few counts. The chain has TRBV27 and TRBJ1-6; 9 bases are a match to TRBD1. The CDR3 extends over 15 amino acids. V trimming: 7 bases; J trimming: 9 bases; junction bases outside the gene matches: 10. The germline CDR1 and CDR2 sequences are MNHEY and SMNVEV (reference sequence). CDR3 nucleotide sequence: TGTGCCAGCACCGAGAGGACAGGGGCTCGTTCACCCCTCCACTTT. Its translation is CASTERTGARSPLHF.

The chain uses TRBV6-5 and TRBJ2-1; possibly TRBD2 for D (5 bases). Germline V gene data show CDR1 as MNHEY and CDR2 as SVGAGI. The V and J ends lost 5 bases and 15 bases respectively, with 20 bases between them. This CDR3 spans 13 amino acids. CDR3: CASSEYYPGGLFF. The CDR3 DNA reads TGTGCCAGCAGTGAATACTACCCTGGAGGTCTGTTCTTC.

The chain uses TRBV25-1 and TRBJ1-4; no definite D call. V was pared by 1 base and J by 5 bases, with 8 bases between. Germline loops: CDR1 MGHDK, CDR2 SYGVNS. CDR3 length: 14 residues. The CDR3 here is CASSESGQNEKLFF. The CDR3 coding sequence is TGTGCCAGCAGTGAATCGGGCCAAAATGAAAAACTGTTTTTT. Complete variable domain (other parts from reference TRBV25-1 and TRBJ1-4): EADIYQTPRYLVIGTGKKITLECSQTMGHDKMYWYQQDPGMELHLIHYSYGVNSTEKGDLSSESTVSRIRTEHFPLTLESARPSHTSQYLCASSESGQNEKLFFGSGTQLSVL.

This chain links TRBV2 with TRBJ1-1, with 9 bases identical to TRBD1. This CDR3 region has 14 residues. The germline V gene encodes CDR1 SNHLY and CDR2 FYNNEI. Trimming removed 6 bases from V and 1 base from J; junction bases left unmatched: 3. CDR3 protein: CASRAGQGNTEAFF. DNA for the CDR3: TGTGCCAGCAGGGCGGGACAGGGGAACACTGAAGCTTTCTTT.

The chain couples TRBV7-9 to TRBJ1-4, with D tentatively TRBD1 (5 bases). With 0 bases removed from V and 8 bases from J, the gap between germline ends came to 10 bases. The CDR3 consists of 14 residues. Germline V gene lookup returns CDR1 SEHNR and CDR2 FQNEAQ (reference sequence). The CDR3 loop reads CASSLAGVSEKLFF. The CDR3 coding sequence is TGTGCCAGCAGCTTAGCAGGGGTCTCGGAAAAACTGTTTTTT.

This clonotype turned up a few times. The chain has TRBV29-1 and TRBJ2-2; D uncertain. The V gene's germline CDR1 is SQVTM and CDR2 ANQGSEA. V was pared by 0 bases and J by 5 bases, with 4 bases between. CDR3 length equals 12 residues. CDR3 in DNA: TGCAGCGTTGAAGAGCCAACCGGGGAGCTGTTTTTT. This encodes CSVEEPTGELFF.

This clonotype was picked up many times. The V gene is TRBV7-2, the J gene TRBJ2-5, with D unclear. The germline CDR1 and CDR2 sequences are SGHTA and FQGNSA. With 8 bases removed from V and 2 bases from J, the gap between germline ends came to 9 bases. CDR3 size: 12 residues. This chain's CDR3 is CASENWQETQYF. The CDR3 nucleotides are TGTGCCAGCGAAAACTGGCAAGAGACCCAGTACTTC.

Only a few counts were recorded for this clonotype. The chain uses TRBV20-1 and TRBJ1-3; D gene uncertain. Germline V gives CDR1 DFQATT, CDR2 SNEGSKA (reference sequence). With 6 bases removed from V and 4 bases from J, the gap between germline ends came to 16 bases. The CDR3 contains 14 residues. CDR3: CSARPGDLGNTIYF. The CDR3 coding sequence is TGCAGTGCGAGACCGGGAGACCTGGGAAACACCATATATTTT.

The table lists this clonotype with a few counts. This chain links TRBV7-6 with TRBJ2-3; 12 nucleotides align to TRBD2. Trimming took 5 bases from V and 5 from J; bases not matched to a gene: 5. Germline assignment: CDR1 SGHVS and CDR2 FNYEAQ. The CDR3 totals 15 residues. This CDR3 reads CASSTLAGGRDTQYF. The CDR3 DNA sequence: TGTGCCAGCAGCACACTAGCGGGGGGCAGAGATACGCAGTATTTT.

This clonotype was counted at least ten times. The chain couples TRBV19 to TRBJ2-1; D is possibly TRBD2 (6 bases). V was trimmed by 0 bases and J by 0 bases, leaving 12 bases between them. This CDR3 spans 17 amino acids. CDR1 is LNHDA and CDR2 is SQIVND in the germline V gene (reference sequence). The CDR3 DNA follows: TGTGCCAGTAGTATAGATCTTGCGGGATCCTCCTACAATGAGCAGTTCTTC. Protein: CASSIDLAGSSYNEQFF.

This clonotype was found many times. J is TRBJ2-5 and V is TRBV7-8; TRBD2 matches at 7 bases. Per the germline V gene, CDR1 is SGHVS and CDR2 is FQNEAQ. The CDR3 extends over 14 amino acids. V lost 4 bases to trimming and J lost 5 bases; unmatched junction nucleotides: 7. The CDR3 region has the DNA TGTGCCAGCAGCTACTCGACTAGCTTGGAGACCCAGTACTTC. It specifies CASSYSTSLETQYF.